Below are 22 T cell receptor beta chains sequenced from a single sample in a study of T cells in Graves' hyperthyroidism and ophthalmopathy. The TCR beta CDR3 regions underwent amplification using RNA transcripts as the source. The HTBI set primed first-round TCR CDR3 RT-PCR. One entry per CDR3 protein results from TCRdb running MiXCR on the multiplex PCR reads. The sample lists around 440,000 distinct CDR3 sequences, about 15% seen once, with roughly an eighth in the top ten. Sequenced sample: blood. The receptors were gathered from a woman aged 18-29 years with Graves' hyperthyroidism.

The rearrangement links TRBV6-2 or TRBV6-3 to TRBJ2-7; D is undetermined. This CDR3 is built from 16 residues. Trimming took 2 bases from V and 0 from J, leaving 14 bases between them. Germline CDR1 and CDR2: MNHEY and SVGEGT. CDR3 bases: TGTGCCAGCAGTTACGGAGACCCTCAGAGCTCCTACGAGCAGTACTTC. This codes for CASSYGDPQSSYEQYF.

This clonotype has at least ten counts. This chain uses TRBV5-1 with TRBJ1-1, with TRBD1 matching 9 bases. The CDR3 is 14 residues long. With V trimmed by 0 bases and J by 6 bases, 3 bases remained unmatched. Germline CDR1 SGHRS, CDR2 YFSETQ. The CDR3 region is CASSLVTGGSEAFF. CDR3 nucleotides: TGCGCCAGCAGCTTGGTCACAGGGGGCTCTGAAGCTTTCTTT.

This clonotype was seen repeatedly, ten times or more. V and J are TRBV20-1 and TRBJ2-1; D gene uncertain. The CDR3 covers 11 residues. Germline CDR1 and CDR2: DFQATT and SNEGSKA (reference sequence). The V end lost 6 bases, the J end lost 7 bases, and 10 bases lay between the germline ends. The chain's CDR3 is CSAQRWNEQFF. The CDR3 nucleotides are TGCAGTGCCCAGAGGTGGAATGAGCAGTTCTTC.

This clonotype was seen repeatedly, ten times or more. For the CDR3, the DNA is TGCAGTGTTCCGGACCATCGCTCCTACGAGCAGTACTTC. Protein: CSVPDHRSYEQYF. The V and J genes are TRBV20-1 and TRBJ2-7; no reliable D call. Germline V lookup: CDR1 DFQATT, CDR2 SNEGSKA (reference sequence). There are 13 residues in the CDR3. The V and J ends lost 7 bases and 0 bases respectively, with 13 bases between them.

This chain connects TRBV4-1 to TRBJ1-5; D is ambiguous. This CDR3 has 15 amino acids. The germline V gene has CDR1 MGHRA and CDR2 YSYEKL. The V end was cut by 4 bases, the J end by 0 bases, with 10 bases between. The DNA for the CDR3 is TGCGCCAGCAGCCCCCGCGGGAATAGCAATCAGCCCCAGCATTTT. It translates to CASSPRGNSNQPQHF.

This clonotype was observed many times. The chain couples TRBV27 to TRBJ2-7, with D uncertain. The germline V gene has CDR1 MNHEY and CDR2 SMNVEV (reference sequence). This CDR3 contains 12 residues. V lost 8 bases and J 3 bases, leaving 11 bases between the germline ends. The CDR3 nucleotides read TGTGCCAGCGCGGCAGACCGCTACGAGCAGTACTTC. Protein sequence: CASAADRYEQYF.

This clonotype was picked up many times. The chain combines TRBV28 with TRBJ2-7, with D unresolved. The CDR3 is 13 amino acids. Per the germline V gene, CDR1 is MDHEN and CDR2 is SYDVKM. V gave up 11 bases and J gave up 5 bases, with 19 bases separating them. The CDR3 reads CAATRPGRNEQYF. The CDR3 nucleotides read TGTGCCGCCACCCGACCGGGTAGGAACGAGCAGTACTTC.

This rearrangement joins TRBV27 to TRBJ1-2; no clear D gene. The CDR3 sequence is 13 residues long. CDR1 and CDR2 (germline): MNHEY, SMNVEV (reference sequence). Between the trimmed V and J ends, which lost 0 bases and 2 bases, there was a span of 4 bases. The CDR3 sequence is CASSLSKNYGYTF. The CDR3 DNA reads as TGTGCCAGCAGTTTATCCAAAAACTATGGCTACACCTTC.

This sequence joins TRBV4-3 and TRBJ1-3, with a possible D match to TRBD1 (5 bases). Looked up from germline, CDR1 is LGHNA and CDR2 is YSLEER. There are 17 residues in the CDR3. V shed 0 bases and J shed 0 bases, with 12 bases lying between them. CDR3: CASSQDLVQGSGNTIYF. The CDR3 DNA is TGCGCCAGCAGCCAAGACCTTGTTCAGGGCTCTGGAAACACCATATATTTT.

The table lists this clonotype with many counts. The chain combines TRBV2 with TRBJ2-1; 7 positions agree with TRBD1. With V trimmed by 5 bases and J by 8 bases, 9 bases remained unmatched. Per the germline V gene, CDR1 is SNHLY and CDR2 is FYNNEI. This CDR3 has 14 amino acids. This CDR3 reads CASSPRTGLYEQFF. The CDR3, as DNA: TGTGCCAGCAGTCCTCGGACAGGTTTGTATGAGCAGTTCTTC. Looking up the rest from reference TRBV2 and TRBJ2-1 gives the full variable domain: EPEVTQTPSHQVTQMGQEVILRCVPISNHLYFYWYRQILGQKVEFLVSFYNNEISEKSEIFDDQFSVERPDGSNFTLKIRSTKLEDSAMYFCASSPRTGLYEQFFGPGTRLTVL.

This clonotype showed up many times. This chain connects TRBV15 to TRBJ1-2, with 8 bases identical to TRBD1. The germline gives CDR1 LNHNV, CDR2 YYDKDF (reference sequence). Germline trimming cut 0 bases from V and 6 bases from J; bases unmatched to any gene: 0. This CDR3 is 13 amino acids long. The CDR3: CATSRETGDGYTF. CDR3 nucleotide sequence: TGTGCCACCAGCAGAGAGACAGGGGATGGCTACACCTTC. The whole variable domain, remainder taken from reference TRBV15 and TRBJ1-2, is DAMVIQNPRYQVTQFGKPVTLSCSQTLNHNVMYWYQQKSSQAPKLLFHYYDKDFNNEADTPDNFQSRRPNTSFCFLDIRSPGLGDTAMYLCATSRETGDGYTFGSGTRLTVV.

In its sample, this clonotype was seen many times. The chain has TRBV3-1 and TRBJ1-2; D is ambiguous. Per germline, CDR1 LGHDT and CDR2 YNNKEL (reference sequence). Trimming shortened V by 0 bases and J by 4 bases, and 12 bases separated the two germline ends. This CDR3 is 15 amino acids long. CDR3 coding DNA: TGTGCCAGCAGCCAAGACAGACTTAGTACCTATGGCTACACCTTC. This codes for CASSQDRLSTYGYTF.

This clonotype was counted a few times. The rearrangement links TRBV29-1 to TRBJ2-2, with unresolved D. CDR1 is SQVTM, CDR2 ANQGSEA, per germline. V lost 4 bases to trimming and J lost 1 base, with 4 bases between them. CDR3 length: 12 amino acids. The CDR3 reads CSVAQNTGELFF. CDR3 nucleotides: TGCAGCGTTGCTCAGAACACCGGGGAGCTGTTTTTT.

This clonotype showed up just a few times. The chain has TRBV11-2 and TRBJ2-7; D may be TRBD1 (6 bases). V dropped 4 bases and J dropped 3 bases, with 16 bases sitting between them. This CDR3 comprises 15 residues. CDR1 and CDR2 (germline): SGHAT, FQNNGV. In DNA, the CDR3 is TGTGCCAGCAGCTCTACCGGGACAAGTAACTACGAGCAGTACTTC. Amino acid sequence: CASSSTGTSNYEQYF.

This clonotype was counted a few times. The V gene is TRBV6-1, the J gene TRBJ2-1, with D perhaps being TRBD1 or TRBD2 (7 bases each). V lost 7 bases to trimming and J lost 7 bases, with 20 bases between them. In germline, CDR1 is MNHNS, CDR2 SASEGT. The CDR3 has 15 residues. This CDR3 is CASTPGRGLGNEQFF. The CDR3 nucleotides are TGTGCCAGCACCCCAGGGAGGGGGCTGGGTAATGAGCAGTTCTTC.

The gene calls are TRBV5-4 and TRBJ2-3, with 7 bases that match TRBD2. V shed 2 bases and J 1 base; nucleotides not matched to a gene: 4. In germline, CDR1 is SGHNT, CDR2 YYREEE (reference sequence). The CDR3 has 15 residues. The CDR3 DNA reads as TGTGCCAGCAGCTTTTTTCTAGCGGGCACAGATACGCAGTATTTT. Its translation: CASSFFLAGTDTQYF.

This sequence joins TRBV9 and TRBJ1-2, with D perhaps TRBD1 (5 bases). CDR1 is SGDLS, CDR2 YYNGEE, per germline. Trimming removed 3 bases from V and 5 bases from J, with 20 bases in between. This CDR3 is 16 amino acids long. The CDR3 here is CASSAYHDSLGYGYTF. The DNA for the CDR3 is TGTGCCAGCAGCGCATACCATGACAGTTTAGGGTATGGCTACACCTTC.

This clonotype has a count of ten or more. The CDR3 DNA reads TGTGCCAGCAGTTTCTTCGAGGGCGGCAGGAGAAACTATGGCTACACCTTC. This sequence encodes CASSFFEGGRRNYGYTF. V is TRBV12-3 or TRBV12-4 and J is TRBJ1-2, with D uncertain. The CDR3 has 17 amino acids. V lost 3 bases and J 2 bases, leaving 19 bases between the germline ends.

The CDR3 loop reads CASSYSDPRSGNTIYF. DNA of the CDR3: TGTGCCAGCAGCTACTCCGACCCGCGCTCTGGAAACACCATATATTTT. The chain is built from TRBV7-2 and TRBJ1-3; D remains ambiguous. The V and J ends lost 4 bases and 0 bases respectively, with 13 bases between them. Germline loops: CDR1 SGHTA, CDR2 FQGNSA. The CDR3 runs to 16 residues.

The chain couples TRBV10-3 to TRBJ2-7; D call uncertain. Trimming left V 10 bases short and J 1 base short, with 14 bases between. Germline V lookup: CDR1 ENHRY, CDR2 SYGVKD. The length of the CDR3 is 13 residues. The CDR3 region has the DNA TGTGCCACGACGAGAGACATATCCTACGAGCAGTACTTC. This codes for CATTRDISYEQYF.

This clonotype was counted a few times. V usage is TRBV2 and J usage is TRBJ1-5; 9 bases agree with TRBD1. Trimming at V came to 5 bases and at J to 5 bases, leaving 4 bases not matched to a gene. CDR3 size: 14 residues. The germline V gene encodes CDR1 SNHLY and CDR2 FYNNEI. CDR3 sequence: CASSIQGAYQPQHF. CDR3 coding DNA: TGTGCCAGCAGTATACAGGGGGCATATCAGCCCCAGCATTTT.

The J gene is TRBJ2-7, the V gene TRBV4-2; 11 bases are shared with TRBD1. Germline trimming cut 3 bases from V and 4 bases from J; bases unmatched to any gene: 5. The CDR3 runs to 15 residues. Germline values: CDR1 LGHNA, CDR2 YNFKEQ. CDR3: CASSQHGTGGYEQYF. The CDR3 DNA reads TGTGCCAGCAGCCAGCATGGGACAGGGGGATACGAGCAGTACTTC.